What follows is one T cell receptor beta chain and its context. Its antigen is unknown. The junction departs from the called germline gene at one end, perhaps through a read error. This entry is derived from a study of blood T cells in healthy people across ages. Findings and limits, study-wide: Naive CD4+ cell counts and diversity both ran higher in long-lived than in aged donors.

Sample-barcoded 5' priming and a J-beta primer mix drove a second PCR of about 6 to 12 cycles. TCRdb re-called the 5' RACE reads through MiXCR, storing one row per CDR3 protein. The repertoire holds about 940,000 distinct CDR3 sequences, with roughly 50% as singletons. Germline CDR1 is MNHEY and CDR2 is SVGEGT. The CDR3 runs to 14 residues. Per sample, no less than 5 micrograms of total RNA were extracted. The clonotype was recovered from a man younger than 45 in good health. This chain joins TRBV6-2 or TRBV6-3 and TRBJ1-5; D is unclear. Sequencing was carried out using blood. This CDR3 reads CASSYEGSTQPQHF. CDR3 nucleotides: TGTGCCAGCAGTTACGAGGGAAGCACTCAGCCCCAGCATTTT.